Below, one T cell receptor (beta chain) is given with its context. Antigen specificity is unknown. These data are taken from a study of T-cell memory formation after mild COVID-19. Study-wide context: TCR clusters were mostly donor specific.

The CDR3 runs to 15 residues. The V end lost 5 bases, the J end lost 0 bases, and 13 bases lay between the germline ends. Germline CDR1 reads SEHNR; CDR2 reads FQNEAQ (reference sequence). Each CDR3 protein gets one entry after TCRdb re-called the 5' RACE reads with MiXCR. The table lists 450,000 or so distinct CDR3 sequences, 20% to 30% of them singletons. The study's findings and limits: CD4+ contracting clones were found mainly in CM and EM, and CD8+ ones in EMRA.

This TCR derives from an adult woman who had mild COVID-19 (a few samples of this study predate the infection). Cell type and time point are not known. V usage is TRBV7-9 and J usage is TRBJ1-1; weak D call: TRBD1 (6 bases). Material: PBMCs or a T cell subset sorted from them (not recorded which). CDR3 in DNA: TGTGCCAGCAGCCAGGGGAGGATCCTGAACACTGAAGCTTTCTTT. Translating gives CASSQGRILNTEAFF.